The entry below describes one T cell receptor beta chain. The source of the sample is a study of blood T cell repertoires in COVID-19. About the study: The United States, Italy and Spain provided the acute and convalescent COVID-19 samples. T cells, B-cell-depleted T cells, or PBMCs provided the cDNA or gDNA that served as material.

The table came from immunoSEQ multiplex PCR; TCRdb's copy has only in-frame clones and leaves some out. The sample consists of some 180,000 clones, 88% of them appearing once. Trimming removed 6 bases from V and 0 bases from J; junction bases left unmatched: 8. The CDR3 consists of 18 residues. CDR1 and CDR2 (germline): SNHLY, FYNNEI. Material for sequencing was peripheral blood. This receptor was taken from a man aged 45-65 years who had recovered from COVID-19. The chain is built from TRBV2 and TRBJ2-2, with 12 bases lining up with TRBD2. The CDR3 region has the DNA TGTGCCAGCAGGCCCAGAGGACTAGCGGGGCCGAACACCGGGGAGCTGTTTTTT. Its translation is CASRPRGLAGPNTGELFF.